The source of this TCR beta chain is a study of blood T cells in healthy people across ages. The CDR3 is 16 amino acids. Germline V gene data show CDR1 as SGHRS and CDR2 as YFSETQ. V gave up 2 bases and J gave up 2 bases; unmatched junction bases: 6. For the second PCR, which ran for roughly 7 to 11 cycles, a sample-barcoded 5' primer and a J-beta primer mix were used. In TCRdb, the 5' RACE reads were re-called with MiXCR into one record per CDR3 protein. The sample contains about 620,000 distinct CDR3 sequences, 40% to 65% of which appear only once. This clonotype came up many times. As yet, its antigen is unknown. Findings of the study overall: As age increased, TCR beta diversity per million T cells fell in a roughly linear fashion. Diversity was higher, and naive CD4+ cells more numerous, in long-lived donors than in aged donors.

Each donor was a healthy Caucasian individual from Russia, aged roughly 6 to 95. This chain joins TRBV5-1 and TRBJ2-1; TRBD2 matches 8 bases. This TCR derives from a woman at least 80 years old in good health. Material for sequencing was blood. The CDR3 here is CASSLITSGTYNEQFF. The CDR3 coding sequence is TGCGCCAGCAGCTTAATTACTAGCGGTACCTACAATGAGCAGTTCTTC.